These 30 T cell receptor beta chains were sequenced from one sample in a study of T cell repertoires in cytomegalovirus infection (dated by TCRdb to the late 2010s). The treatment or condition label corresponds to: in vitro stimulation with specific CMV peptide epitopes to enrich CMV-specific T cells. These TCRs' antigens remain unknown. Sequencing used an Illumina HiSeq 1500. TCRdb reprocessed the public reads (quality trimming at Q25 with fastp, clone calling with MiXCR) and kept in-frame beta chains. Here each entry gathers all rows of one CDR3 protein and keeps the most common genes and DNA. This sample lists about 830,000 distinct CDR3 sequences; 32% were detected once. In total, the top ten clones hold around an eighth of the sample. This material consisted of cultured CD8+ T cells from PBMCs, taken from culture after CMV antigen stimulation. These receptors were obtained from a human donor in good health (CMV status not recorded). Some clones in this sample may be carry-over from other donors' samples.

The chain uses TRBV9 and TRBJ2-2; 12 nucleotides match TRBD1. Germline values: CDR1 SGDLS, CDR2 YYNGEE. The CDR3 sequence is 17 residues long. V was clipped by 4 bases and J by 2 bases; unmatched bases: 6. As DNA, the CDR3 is TGTGCCAGCAGCAACCAAGGGACAGGGGGCAACACCGGGGAGCTGTTTTTT. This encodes CASSNQGTGGNTGELFF.

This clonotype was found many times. CDR3 in DNA: TGTGCCAGCAGCACCAATACAGGGGTACCTAATTCACCCCTCCACTTT. Protein sequence: CASSTNTGVPNSPLHF. The chain links TRBV7-6 to TRBJ1-6; TRBD1 agrees at 7 bases. There are 16 residues in the CDR3. Losses at the gene ends were 5 bases for V and 6 bases for J; bases not matched to a gene: 10. Per the germline V gene, CDR1 is SGHVS and CDR2 is FNYEAQ.

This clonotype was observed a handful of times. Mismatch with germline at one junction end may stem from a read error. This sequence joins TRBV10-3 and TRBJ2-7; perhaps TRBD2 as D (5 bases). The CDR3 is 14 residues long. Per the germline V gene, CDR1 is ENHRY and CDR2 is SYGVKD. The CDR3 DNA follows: TGTGCCATCAGTGTTAATCGGGATTCCTACAAGCAGTACTTC. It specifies CAISVNRDSYKQYF.

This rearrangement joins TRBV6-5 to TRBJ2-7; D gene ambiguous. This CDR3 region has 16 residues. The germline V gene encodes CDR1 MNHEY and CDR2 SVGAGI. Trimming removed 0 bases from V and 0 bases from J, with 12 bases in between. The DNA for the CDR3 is TGTGCCAGCAGTTACTCGGCGTGGCAAGACTCCTACGAGCAGTACTTC. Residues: CASSYSAWQDSYEQYF.

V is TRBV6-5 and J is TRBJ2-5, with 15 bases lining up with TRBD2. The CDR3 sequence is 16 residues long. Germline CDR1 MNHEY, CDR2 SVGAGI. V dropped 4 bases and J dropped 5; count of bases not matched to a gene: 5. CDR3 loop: CASSSRTSGGDETQYF. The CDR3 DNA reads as TGTGCCAGCAGTTCTCGGACTAGCGGGGGGGATGAGACCCAGTACTTC.

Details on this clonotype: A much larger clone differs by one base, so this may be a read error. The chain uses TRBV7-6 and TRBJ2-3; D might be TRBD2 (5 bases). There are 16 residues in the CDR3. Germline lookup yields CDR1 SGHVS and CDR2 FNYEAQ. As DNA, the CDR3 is TGTGCCAGCAGCTCCCCCCTATCAGCTAGCACAAATACGCAGTATTTT. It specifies CASSSPLSASTNTQYF.

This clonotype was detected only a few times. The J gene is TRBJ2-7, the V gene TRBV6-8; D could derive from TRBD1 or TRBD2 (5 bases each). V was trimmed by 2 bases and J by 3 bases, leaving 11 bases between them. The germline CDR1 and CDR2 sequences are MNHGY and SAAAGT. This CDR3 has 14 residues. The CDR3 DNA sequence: TGTGCCAGCAGTTACAGTGGGGACGGCTACGAGCAGTACTTC. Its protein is CASSYSGDGYEQYF.

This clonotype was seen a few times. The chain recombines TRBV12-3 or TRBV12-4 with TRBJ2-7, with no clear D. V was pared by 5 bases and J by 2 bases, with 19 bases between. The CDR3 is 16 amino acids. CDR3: CASSLVDGQNPYEQYF. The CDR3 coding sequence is TGTGCCAGCAGTCTAGTCGATGGGCAGAATCCCTACGAGCAGTACTTC.

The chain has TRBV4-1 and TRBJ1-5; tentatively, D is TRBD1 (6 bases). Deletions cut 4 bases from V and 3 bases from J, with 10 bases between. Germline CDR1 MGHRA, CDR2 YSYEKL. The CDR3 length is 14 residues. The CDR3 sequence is CASSPQGYNQPQHF. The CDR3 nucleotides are TGCGCCAGCAGCCCACAGGGATACAATCAGCCCCAGCATTTT.

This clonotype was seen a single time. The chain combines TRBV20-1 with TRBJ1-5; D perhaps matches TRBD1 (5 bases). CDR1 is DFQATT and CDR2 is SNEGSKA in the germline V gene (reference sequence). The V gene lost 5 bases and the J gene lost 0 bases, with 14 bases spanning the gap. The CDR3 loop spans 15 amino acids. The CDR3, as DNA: TGCAGTGCTGGGACCGGCTTTTATAGCAATCAGCCCCAGCATTTT. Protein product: CSAGTGFYSNQPQHF.

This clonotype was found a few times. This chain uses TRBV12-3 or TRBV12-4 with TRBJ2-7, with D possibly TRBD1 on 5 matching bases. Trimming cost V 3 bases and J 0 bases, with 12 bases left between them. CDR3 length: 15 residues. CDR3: CASSFQVGASYEQYF. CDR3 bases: TGTGCCAGCAGTTTTCAAGTAGGGGCCTCCTACGAGCAGTACTTC.

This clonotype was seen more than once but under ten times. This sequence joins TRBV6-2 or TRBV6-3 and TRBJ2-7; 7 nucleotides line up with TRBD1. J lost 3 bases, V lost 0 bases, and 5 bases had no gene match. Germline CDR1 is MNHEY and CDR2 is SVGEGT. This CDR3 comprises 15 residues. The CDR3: CASSYSKSGGYEQYV. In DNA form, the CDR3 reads TGTGCCAGCAGTTACTCGAAATCAGGGGGCTACGAGCAGTACGTC.

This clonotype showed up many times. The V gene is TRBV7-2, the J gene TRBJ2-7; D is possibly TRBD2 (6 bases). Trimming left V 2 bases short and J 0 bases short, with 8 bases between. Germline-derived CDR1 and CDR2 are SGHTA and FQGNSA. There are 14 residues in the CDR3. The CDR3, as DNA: TGTGCCAGCAGCTTATCCGGGAGCTCCTACGAGCAGTACGTC. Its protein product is CASSLSGSSYEQYV.

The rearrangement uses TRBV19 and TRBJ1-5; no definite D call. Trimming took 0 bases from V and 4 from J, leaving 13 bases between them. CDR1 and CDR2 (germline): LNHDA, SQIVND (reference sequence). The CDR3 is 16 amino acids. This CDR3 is CASSIEARENNQPQHF. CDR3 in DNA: TGTGCCAGTAGTATAGAGGCCAGAGAAAATAATCAGCCCCAGCATTTT. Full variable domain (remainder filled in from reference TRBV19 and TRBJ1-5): DGGITQSPKYLFRKEGQNVTLSCEQNLNHDAMYWYRQDPGQGLRLIYYSQIVNDFQKGDIAEGYSVSREKKESFPLTVTSAQKNPTAFYLCASSIEARENNQPQHFGDGTRLSIL.

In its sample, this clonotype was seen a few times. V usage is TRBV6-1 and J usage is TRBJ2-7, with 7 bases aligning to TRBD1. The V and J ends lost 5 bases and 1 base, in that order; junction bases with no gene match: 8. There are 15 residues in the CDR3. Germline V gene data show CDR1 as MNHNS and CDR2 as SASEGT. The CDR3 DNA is TGTGCCAGCAGTACCGGGGCAGGGGGTTCCTACGAGCAGTACTTC. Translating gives CASSTGAGGSYEQYF.

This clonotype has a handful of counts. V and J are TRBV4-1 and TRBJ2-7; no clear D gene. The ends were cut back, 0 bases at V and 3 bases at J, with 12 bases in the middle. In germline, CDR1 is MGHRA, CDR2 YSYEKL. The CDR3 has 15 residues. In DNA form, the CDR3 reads TGCGCCAGCAGCCAAGACTATGTCAGAAACTACGAGCAGTACTTC. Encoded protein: CASSQDYVRNYEQYF.

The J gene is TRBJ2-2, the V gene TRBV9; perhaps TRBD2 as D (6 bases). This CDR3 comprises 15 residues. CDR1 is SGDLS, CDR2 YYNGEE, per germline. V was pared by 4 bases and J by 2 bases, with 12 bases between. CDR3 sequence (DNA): TGTGCCAGCAGCCTCCGGAGGGTAAACACCGGGGAGCTGTTTTTT. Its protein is CASSLRRVNTGELFF.

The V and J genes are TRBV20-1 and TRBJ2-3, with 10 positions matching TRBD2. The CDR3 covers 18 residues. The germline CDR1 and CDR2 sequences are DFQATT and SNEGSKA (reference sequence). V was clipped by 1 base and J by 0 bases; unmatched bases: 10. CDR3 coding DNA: TGCAGTGCTAGAGCCGGGACTAGCGTACATCCTAGCACAGATACGCAGTATTTT. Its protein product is CSARAGTSVHPSTDTQYF.

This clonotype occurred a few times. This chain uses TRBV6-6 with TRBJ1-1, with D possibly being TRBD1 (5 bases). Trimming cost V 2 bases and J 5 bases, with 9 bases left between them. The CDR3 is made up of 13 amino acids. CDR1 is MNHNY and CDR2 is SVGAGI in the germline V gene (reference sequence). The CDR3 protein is CASSYRSGTEAFF. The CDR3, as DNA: TGTGCCAGCAGTTACAGGTCAGGGACTGAAGCTTTCTTT.

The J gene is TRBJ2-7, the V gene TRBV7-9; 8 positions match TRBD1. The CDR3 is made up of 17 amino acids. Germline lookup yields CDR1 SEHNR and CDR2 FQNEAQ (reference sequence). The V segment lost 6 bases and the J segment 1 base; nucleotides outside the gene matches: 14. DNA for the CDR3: TGTGCCAGCAGTCCGGACAGGGCGAGAATGGAGTCCTACGAGCAGTACTTC. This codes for CASSPDRARMESYEQYF.

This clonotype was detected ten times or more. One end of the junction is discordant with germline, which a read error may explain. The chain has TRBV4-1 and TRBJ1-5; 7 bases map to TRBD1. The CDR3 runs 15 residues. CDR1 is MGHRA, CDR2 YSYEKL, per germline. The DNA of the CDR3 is TGTGCCAGCAGCCAGGGACAGAATAGCAATCAGCCCCAGCATTTT. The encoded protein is CASSQGQNSNQPQHF.

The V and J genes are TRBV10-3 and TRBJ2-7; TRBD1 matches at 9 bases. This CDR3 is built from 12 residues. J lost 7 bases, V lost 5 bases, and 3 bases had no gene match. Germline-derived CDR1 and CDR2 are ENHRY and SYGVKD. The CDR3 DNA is TGTGCCATCAGTCTCGACAGGGGGGAGCAGTACGTC. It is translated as CAISLDRGEQYV.

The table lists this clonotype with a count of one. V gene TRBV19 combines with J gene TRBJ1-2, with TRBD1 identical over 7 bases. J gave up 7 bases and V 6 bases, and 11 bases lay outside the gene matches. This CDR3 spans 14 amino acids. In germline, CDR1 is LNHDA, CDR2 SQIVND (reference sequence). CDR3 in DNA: TGTGCCAGTAGGAGGGACAGATATGTGACTGGCTACACCTTC. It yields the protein CASRRDRYVTGYTF.

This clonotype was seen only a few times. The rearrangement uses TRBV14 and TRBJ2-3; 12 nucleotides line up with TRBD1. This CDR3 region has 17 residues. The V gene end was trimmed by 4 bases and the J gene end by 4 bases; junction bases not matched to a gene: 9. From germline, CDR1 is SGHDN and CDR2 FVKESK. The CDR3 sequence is CASSPGTGGRGADTQYF. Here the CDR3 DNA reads TGTGCCAGCAGCCCCGGGACAGGGGGCAGGGGCGCAGATACGCAGTATTTT.

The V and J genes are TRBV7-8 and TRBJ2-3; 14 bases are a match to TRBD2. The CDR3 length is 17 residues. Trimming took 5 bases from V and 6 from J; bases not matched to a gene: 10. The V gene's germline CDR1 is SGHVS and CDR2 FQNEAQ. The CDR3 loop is CASSLGLAGAHWDTQYF. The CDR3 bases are TGTGCCAGCAGCCTGGGACTAGCGGGGGCGCATTGGGATACGCAGTATTTT.

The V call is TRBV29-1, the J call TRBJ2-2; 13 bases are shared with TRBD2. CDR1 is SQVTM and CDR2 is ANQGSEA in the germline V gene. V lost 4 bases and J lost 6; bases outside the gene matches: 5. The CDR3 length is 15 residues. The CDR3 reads CSVAGTSGASGELFF. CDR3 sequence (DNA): TGCAGCGTTGCCGGGACTAGCGGGGCGTCCGGGGAGCTGTTTTTT.

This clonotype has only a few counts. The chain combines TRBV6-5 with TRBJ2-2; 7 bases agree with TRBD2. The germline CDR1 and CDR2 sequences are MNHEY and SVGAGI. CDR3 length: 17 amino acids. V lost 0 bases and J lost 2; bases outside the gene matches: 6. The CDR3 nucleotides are TGTGCCAGCAGTTACTCGCTTACTAGCGCCAACACCGGGGAGCTGTTTTTT. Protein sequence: CASSYSLTSANTGELFF.

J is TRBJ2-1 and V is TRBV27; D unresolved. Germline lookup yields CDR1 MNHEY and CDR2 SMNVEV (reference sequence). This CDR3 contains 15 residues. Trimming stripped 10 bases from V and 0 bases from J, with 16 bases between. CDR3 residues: CATTRARSSYNEQFF. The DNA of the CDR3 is TGTGCCACCACGCGTGCTAGAAGCTCCTACAATGAGCAGTTCTTC.

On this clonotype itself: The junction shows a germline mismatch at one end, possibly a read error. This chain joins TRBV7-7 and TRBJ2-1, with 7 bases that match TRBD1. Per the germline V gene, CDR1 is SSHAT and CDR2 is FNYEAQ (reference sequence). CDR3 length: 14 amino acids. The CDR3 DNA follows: TGTGCTAGCAGCCTCTGGGACAGCAACAATGAGCAGTTCTTC. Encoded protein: CASSLWDSNNEQFF.

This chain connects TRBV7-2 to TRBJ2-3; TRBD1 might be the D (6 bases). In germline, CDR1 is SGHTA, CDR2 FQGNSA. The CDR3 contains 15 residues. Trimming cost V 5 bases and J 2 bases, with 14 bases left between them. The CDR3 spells CASSAGQFHTDTQYF. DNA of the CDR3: TGTGCCAGCAGCGCTGGACAGTTTCACACAGATACGCAGTATTTT.